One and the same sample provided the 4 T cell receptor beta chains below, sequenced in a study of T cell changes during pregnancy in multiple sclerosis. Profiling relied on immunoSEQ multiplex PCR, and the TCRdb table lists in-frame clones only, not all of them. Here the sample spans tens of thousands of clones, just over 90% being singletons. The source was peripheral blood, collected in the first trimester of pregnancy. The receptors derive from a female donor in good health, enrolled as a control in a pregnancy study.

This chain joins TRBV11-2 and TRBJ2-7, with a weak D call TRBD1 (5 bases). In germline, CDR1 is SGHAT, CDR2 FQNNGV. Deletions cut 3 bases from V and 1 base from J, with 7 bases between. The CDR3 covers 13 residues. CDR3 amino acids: CASSLGQSYEQYF. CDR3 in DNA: TGTGCCAGCAGCTTGGGGCAATCCTACGAGCAGTACTTC.

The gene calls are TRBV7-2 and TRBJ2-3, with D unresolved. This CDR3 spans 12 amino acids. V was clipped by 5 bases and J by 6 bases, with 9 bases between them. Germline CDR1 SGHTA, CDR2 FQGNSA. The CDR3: CASSPRRDTQYF. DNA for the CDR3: TGTGCCAGCAGCCCTAGGCGGGATACGCAGTATTTT.

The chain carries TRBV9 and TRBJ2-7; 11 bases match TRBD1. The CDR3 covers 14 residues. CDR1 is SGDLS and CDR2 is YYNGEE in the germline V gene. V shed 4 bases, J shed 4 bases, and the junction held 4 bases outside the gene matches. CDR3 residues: CASSPRDRGYEQYF. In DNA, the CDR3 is TGTGCCAGCAGCCCCCGGGACAGGGGGTACGAGCAGTACTTC.

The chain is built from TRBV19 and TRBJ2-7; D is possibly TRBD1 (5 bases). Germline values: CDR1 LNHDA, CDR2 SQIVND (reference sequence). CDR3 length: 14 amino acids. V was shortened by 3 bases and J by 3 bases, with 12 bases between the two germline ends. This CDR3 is CASSMHGDSYEQYF. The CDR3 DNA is TGTGCCAGTAGTATGCATGGAGACAGCTACGAGCAGTACTTC.